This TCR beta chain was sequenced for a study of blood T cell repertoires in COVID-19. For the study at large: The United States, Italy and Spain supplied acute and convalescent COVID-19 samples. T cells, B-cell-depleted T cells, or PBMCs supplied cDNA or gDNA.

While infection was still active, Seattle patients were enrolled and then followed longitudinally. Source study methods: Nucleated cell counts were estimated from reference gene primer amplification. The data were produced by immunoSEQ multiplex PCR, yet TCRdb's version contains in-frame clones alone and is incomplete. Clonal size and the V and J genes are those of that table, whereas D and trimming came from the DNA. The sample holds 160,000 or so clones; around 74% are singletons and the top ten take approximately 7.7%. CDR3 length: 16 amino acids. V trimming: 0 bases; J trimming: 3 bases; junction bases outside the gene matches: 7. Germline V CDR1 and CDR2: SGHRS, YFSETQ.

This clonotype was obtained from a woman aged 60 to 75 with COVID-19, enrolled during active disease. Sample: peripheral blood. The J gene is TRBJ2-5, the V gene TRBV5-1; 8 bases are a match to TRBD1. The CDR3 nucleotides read TGCGCCAGCAGCTTGGCCTCACAGGGGGTGAAAGAGACCCAGTACTTC. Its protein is CASSLASQGVKETQYF.